This TCR beta chain was sequenced during a study of T-cell reconstitution after alpha-beta-depleted transplantation in children. Preparation of the TCRbeta library used unique molecular identifiers. Via MiXCR, TCRdb re-called the PCR reads, giving one row per CDR3 protein. The sample lists 70,000 to 95,000 distinct CDR3 sequences; about a sixth were seen once. Trimming took 0 bases from V and 1 from J, leaving 7 bases between them. This CDR3 is 14 amino acids long. Germline V lookup: CDR1 SGDLS, CDR2 YYNGEE. This clonotype came up a few times. Material: PBMCs, mostly from graft donor cells, obtained 180 days after TCRalphabeta/CD19-depleted stem cell transplant. This sequence originates from a male patient aged 2-10 years who had a stem cell transplant for acute lymphoblastic leukemia, so the T cells may come from the graft donor. This chain links TRBV9 with TRBJ1-1; no clear D. The CDR3 region has the DNA TGTGCCAGCAGCGTAGAAGCGGGGAACACTGAAGCTTTCTTT. Amino acid sequence: CASSVEAGNTEAFF.